This T cell receptor (beta chain) was retrieved from a study of molecular identifiers for immune sequencing clone quantification. Study-wide results and caveats: Reports indicate spiked Jurkat TCR RNA from one cell could be found among about a million naive cells.

Investigators produced naive CD8 libraries from about 20,000 to 1,000,000 sorted cells, drawing on 10%, 30% or 50% RNA. A remark on this clonotype: The antigen is undetermined. A much larger clone lies one base from this, so it may be a read error.

Via MiXCR, TCRdb re-called the PCR reads, giving one row per CDR3 protein. The sample has approximately 97,000 distinct CDR3 sequences; 24% are singletons. The V gene's germline CDR1 is SGDLS and CDR2 YYNGEE. This CDR3 region has 15 residues. The sequencing sample was made of naive CD8+ T cells from blood, with Jurkat cell RNA spiked in. Subset defined: FACS-sorted CD8+CD4-CCR7+CD45RA+ naive T cells. The chain employs TRBV9 and TRBJ1-1, with 7 positions matching TRBD1. The TCR originated in a human donor in good health. Some libraries in this study had Jurkat cell RNA spiked in. The CDR3 loop is CASSGYDRAETEASF. DNA for the CDR3: TGTGCCAGCAGCGGATACGACAGGGCGGAAACTGAAGCTTCCTTT.